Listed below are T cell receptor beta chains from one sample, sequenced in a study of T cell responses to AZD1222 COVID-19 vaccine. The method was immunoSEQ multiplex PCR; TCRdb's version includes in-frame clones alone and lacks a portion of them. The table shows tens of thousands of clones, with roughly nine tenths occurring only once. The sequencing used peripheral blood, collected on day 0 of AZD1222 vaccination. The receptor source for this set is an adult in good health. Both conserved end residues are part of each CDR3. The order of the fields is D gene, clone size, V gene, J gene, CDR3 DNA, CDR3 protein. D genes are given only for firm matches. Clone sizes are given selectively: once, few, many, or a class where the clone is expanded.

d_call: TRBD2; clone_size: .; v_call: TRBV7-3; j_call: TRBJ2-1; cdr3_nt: TGTGCCAGCAGCGTGACTAGCGGGGGGGCCGCAGGTGAGCAGTTCTTC; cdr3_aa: CASSVTSGGAAGEQFF
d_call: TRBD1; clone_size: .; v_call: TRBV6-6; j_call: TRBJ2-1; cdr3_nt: TGTGCCAGCAGTGGGACAGGGCCGTTCTTC; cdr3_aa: CASSGTGPFF
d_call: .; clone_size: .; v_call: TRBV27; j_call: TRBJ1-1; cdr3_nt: TGTGCCAGCAGTTTACGGGGTGATGGTGGTGAAGCTTTCTTT; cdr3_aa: CASSLRGDGGEAFF
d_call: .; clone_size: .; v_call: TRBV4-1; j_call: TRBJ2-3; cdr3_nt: TGCGCCAGCGGCAGAAGAGGCACAGATACGCAGTATTTT; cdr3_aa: CASGRRGTDTQYF
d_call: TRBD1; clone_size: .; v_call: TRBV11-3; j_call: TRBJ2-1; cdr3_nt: TGTGCCAGCAGCACGACCGGGACAGGGGACAATGAGCAGTTCTTC; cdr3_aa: CASSTTGTGDNEQFF
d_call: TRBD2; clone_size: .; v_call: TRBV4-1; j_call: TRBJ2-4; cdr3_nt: TGCGCCAGCAGCCAAGATATGGTAGCGGGGGCCCTAGCCAAAAACATTCAGTACTTC; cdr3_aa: CASSQDMVAGALAKNIQYF
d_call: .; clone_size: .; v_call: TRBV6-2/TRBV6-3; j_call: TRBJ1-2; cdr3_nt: TGTGCCAGCAGTGGGGGAGATGGCTACACCTTC; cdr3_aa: CASSGGDGYTF
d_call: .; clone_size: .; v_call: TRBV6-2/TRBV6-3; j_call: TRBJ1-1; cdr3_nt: TGTGCCAGCAGTTTACGCGAGGGGTACACTGAAGCTTTCTTT; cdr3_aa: CASSLREGYTEAFF
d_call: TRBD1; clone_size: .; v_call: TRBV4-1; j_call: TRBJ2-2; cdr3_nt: TGCGCCAGCAGCCAGCCAGGACAGGGGGAAACCGGGGAGCTGTTTTTT; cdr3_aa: CASSQPGQGETGELFF
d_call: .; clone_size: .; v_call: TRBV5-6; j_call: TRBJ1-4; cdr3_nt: TGTGCCAGCAGCTGGGAAGCTAATGAAAAACTGTTTTTT; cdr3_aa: CASSWEANEKLFF
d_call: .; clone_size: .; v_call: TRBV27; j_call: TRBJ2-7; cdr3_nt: TGTGCCAGCAGTTTAGGGGGGCAACACGAGCAGTACTTC; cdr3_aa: CASSLGGQHEQYF
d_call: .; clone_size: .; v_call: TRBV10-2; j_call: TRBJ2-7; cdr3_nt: TGCGCCAGCAGTGTAGGAGGGGGGCCCCGTGGGGAGCAGTACTTC; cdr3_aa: CASSVGGGPRGEQYF
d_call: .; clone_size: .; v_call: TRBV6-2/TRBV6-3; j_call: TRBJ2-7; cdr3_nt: TGTGCCAGCAGTTACTTCTACGAGCAGTACTTC; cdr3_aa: CASSYFYEQYF
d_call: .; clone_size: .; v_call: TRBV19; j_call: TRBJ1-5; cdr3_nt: TGTGCCAGCCGCCGGACGGAGAATCAGCCCCAGCATTTT; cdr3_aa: CASRRTENQPQHF
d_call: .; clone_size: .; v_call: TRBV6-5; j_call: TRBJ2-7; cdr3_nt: TGTGCCTCCACGGGGGGGACAGGGAGCTCCTACGAGCAGTACTTC; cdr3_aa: CASTGGTGSSYEQYF
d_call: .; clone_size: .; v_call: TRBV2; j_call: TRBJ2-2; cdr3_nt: TGTGCCAGCAGTCCGGACCACACCGGGGAGCTGTTTTTT; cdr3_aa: CASSPDHTGELFF
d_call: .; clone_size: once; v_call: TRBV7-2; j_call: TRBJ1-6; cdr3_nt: TGTGCCAGCAGCCCAACAGGATGGCTCTATAATTCACCCCTCCACTTT; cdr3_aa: CASSPTGWLYNSPLHF
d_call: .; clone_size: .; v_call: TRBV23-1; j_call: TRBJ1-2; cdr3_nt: TGCGCCAGCAGGGAAAACTATGGCTACACCTTC; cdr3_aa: CASRENYGYTF
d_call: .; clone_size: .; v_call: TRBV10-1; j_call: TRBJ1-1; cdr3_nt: TGCGCCAGCAGTGAGTATCAGGGAGGCACTGAAGCTTTCTTT; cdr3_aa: CASSEYQGGTEAFF
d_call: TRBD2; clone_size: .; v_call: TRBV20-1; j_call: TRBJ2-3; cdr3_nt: TGCAGTGCTAGTTTCAGCGGGGGGGCAGCAGATACGCAGTATTTT; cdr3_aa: CSASFSGGAADTQYF
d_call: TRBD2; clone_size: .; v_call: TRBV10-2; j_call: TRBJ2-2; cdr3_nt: TGCGCCAGCAGTGGAGGAGCGGGGGGCGTACGCACCGGGGAGCTGTTTTTT; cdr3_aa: CASSGGAGGVRTGELFF
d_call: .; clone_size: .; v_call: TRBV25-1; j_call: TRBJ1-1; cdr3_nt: TGTGCCAGCACCTCCGAGCCGGGGGGGCTGGCGACTTTCTTT; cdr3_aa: CASTSEPGGLATFF
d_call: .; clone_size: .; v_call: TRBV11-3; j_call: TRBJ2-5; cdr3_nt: TGTGCCAGCAGCTTATCCCTCGGGCCTCAAGAGACCCAGTACTTC; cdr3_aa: CASSLSLGPQETQYF
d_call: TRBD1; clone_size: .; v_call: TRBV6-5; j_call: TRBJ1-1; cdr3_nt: TGTGCCGCAAGACAGGGGATGAACACTGAAGCTTTCTTT; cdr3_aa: CAARQGMNTEAFF
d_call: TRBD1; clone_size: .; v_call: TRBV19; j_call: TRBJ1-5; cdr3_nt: TGTGCCAGTAGTATAGGGAAAAGGATCGGTAAGTGGGACAGCTCTAGCAATCAGCCCCAGCATTTT; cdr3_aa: CASSIGKRIGKWDSSSNQPQHF
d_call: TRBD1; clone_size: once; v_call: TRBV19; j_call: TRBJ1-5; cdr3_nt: TGTGCCAGTAGTAAGACAGGGTACAATCAGCCCCAGCATTTT; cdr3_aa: CASSKTGYNQPQHF
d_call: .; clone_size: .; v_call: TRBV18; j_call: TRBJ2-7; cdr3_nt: TGTGCCAGCTCACCACCGGTAGGGATGGCCTACGAGCAGTACTTC; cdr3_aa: CASSPPVGMAYEQYF
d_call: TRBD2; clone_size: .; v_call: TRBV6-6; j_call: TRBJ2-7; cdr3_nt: TGTGCCAGCACCGGGGGACTAGCGTCTTACGAGCAGTACTTC; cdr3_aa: CASTGGLASYEQYF
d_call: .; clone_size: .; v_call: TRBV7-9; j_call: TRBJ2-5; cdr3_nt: TGTGCCAGCAGCTCCATTACGGAGACCCAGTACTTC; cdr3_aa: CASSSITETQYF
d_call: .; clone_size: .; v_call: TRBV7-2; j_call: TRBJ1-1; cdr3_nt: TGTGCCAGCAGCCTAGGGGCGAACACTGAAGCTTTCTTT; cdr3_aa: CASSLGANTEAFF
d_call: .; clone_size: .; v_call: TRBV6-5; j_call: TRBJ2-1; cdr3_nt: TGTGCCAGCAGTAACCGGGCCTCCGGGGAGCAGTTCTTC; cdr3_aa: CASSNRASGEQFF
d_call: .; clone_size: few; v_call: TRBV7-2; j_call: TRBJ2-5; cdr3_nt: TGTGCCAGCAGCCCCGGGACGCTTCAAGAGACCCAGTACTTC; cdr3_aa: CASSPGTLQETQYF
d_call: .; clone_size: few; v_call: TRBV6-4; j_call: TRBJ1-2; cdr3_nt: TGTGCCAGCAGTACTTGGAACAGCCCTAACTATGGCTACACCTTC; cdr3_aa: CASSTWNSPNYGYTF
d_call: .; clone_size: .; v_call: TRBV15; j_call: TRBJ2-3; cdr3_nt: TGTGCCACCAGCAGAGATCAAAGGGATACGCAGTATTTT; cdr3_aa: CATSRDQRDTQYF
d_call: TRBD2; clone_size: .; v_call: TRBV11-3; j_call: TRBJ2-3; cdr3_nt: TGTGCCAGCACCATAGCGGGAGGGCCCGCGGATACGCAGTATTTT; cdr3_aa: CASTIAGGPADTQYF
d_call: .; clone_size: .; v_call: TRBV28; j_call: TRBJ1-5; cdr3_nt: TGTGCCAGCAGCGAAGAGAATCAGCCCCAGCATTTT; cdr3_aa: CASSEENQPQHF
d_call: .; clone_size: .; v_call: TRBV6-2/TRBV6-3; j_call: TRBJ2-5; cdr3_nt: TGTGCCAGCAGCGTGCAGGGGAAAGAGACCCAGTACTTC; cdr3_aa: CASSVQGKETQYF
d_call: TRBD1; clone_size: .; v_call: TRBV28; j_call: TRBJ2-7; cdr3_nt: TGTGCCAGCACCGGACCGGGACAGGGCACCTACGAGCAGTACTTC; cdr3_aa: CASTGPGQGTYEQYF
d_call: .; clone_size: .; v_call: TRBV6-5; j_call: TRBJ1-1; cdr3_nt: TGTGCCAGCAGGCCCCAGGGAGCGGACACTGAAGCTTTCTTT; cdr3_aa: CASRPQGADTEAFF
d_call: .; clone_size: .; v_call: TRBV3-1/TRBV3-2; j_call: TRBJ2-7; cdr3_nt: TGTGCCAGCAGCCTTAGGACGGTTAACGAGCAGTACTTC; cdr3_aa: CASSLRTVNEQYF
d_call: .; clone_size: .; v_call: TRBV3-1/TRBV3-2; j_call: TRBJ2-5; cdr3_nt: TGTGCCAGCAGACCCGACAGGAGCCGGAGAGAGACCCAGTACTTC; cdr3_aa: CASRPDRSRRETQYF
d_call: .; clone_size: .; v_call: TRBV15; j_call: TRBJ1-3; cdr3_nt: TGTGCCACCAGCAGAGATTTGAGAACAGGGTGGTTCTCTGGAAACACCATATATTTT; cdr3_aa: CATSRDLRTGWFSGNTIYF
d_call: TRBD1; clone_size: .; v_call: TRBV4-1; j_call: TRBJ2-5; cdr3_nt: TGCGCCAGCAGCCAAGATAAGGCAGGGGGAGAGACCCAGTACTTC; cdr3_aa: CASSQDKAGGETQYF